These 14 T cell receptor beta chains share one sample of origin, sequenced in a study of blood T cell repertoires in COVID-19. The table came from immunoSEQ multiplex PCR; TCRdb's copy has only in-frame clones and leaves some out. The repertoire holds over 200,000 clones, with more than 70% as singletons. The sequenced sample consisted of peripheral blood. Receptors were obtained from a woman in her fifties or sixties with acute or convalescent COVID-19.

The gene calls are TRBV6-1 and TRBJ1-1, with 8 bases identical to TRBD1. The CDR3 is made up of 16 amino acids. Germline-derived CDR1 and CDR2 are MNHNS and SASEGT. Losses at the gene ends were 3 bases for V and 6 bases for J; bases not matched to a gene: 12. The CDR3 sequence is CASSEPPAGGYAEAFF. The CDR3 nucleotides are TGTGCCAGCAGTGAGCCCCCCGCAGGGGGCTACGCTGAAGCTTTCTTT.

The chain carries TRBV6-2 or TRBV6-3 and TRBJ1-2; 8 bases line up with TRBD1. The trim removed 5 bases at V and 4 bases at J, leaving 3 bases unmatched. The CDR3 has 13 residues. CDR1 is MNHEY and CDR2 is SVGEGT in the germline V gene. The DNA of the CDR3 is TGTGCCAGCAGTGGACAGGGCCTCTATGGCTACACCTTC. Protein sequence: CASSGQGLYGYTF.

The chain has TRBV6-4 and TRBJ2-3; 7 bases are shared with TRBD1. Germline-derived CDR1 and CDR2 are MRHNA and SNTAGT. Unmatched junction bases numbered 4, after V lost 3 bases and J lost 4 bases. The CDR3 covers 14 residues. Here the CDR3 DNA reads TGTGCCAGCAGTGAAGACAGGGCTGCAGATACGCAGTATTTT. Amino acid sequence: CASSEDRAADTQYF.

This clone was found a few times. V and J are TRBV19 and TRBJ2-7, with 10 bases lining up with TRBD2. The V segment lost 4 bases and the J segment 3 bases; nucleotides outside the gene matches: 9. Looked up from germline, CDR1 is LNHDA and CDR2 is SQIVND (reference sequence). This CDR3 has 16 amino acids. CDR3 DNA: TGTGCCAGTAGTACGGGGACTAGCGAAAGGGTCTACGAGCAGTACTTC. Translating it yields CASSTGTSERVYEQYF. Variable domain in full (rest from reference TRBV19 and TRBJ2-7): DGGITQSPKYLFRKEGQNVTLSCEQNLNHDAMYWYRQDPGQGLRLIYYSQIVNDFQKGDIAEGYSVSREKKESFPLTVTSAQKNPTAFYLCASSTGTSERVYEQYFGPGTRLTVT.

The chain uses TRBV6-1 and TRBJ2-7, with D uncertain. From germline, CDR1 is MNHNS and CDR2 SASEGT. V was cut by 2 bases and J by 3 bases, with 8 bases left in between. The CDR3 contains 13 residues. CDR3 nucleotides: TGTGCCAGCAGTGAAAGTACTAACTACGAGCAGTACTTC. This sequence encodes CASSESTNYEQYF.

This chain connects TRBV4-1 to TRBJ2-3; maybe TRBD2 (5 bases). The germline CDR1 and CDR2 sequences are MGHRA and YSYEKL. CDR3 length equals 13 residues. The V end lost 0 bases, the J end lost 11 bases, and 12 bases lay between the germline ends. CDR3 DNA: TGCGCCAGCAGCCAAGAATCGGGATTGGGGCAGTATTTT. This gives the protein CASSQESGLGQYF.

The chain employs TRBV4-2 and TRBJ2-7; the match to TRBD2 covers 9 bases. Germline CDR1 LGHNA, CDR2 YNFKEQ. With 4 bases clipped from V and 3 bases from J, the junction kept 13 bases outside the gene matches. The CDR3 contains 17 residues. In DNA, the CDR3 is TGTGCCAGCAGCCCGACGGGTCTAGCGGGACTTTACTACGAGCAGTACTTC. This translates into CASSPTGLAGLYYEQYF.

CDR3 in DNA: TGTGCCAGCAGACCCAGCGTCGGGAATGAAAAACTGTTTTTT. It encodes CASRPSVGNEKLFF. V and J are TRBV3-1 (or the pseudogene TRBV3-2) and TRBJ1-4, with D unresolved. V was cut by 6 bases and J by 5 bases, with 13 bases left in between. This CDR3 is 14 amino acids long. Germline values: CDR1 LGHDT, CDR2 YNNKEL (reference sequence).

This rearrangement joins TRBV29-1 to TRBJ2-3; TRBD2 agrees at 7 bases. Looked up from germline, CDR1 is SQVTM and CDR2 is ANQGSEA. Unmatched junction bases numbered 11, after V lost 4 bases and J lost 7 bases. The CDR3 is 14 amino acids. The CDR3 nucleotides read TGCAGCGTTGCCCCGAGACTAGCCAATAATACGCAGTATTTT. Translation: CSVAPRLANNTQYF.

The chain has TRBV28 and TRBJ2-7; D is possibly TRBD2 (6 bases). The CDR3 consists of 12 residues. V was pared by 3 bases and J by 7 bases, with 10 bases between. CDR1 is MDHEN, CDR2 SYDVKM, per germline. The CDR3 sequence is CASSFDGGEQYF. Written as DNA, the CDR3 is TGTGCCAGCAGTTTTGATGGAGGGGAGCAGTACTTC. Full variable domain (rest looked up from reference TRBV28 and TRBJ2-7): DVKVTQSSRYLVKRTGEKVFLECVQDMDHENMFWYRQDPGLGLRLIYFSYDVKMKEKGDIPEGYSVSREKKERFSLILESASTNQTSMYLCASSFDGGEQYFGPGTRLTVT.

This chain connects TRBV7-6 to TRBJ2-7, with 8 positions matching TRBD1. Germline CDR1 is SGHVS and CDR2 is FNYEAQ. Trimming cost V 5 bases and J 6 bases; bases outside gene matches: 15. CDR3 length equals 16 residues. The CDR3 loop is CASSAGWTGRSGEQYF. CDR3 nucleotide sequence: TGTGCCAGCAGCGCCGGCTGGACAGGGAGATCCGGCGAGCAGTACTTC.

J is TRBJ2-7 and V is TRBV7-2, with D tentatively TRBD1 (6 bases). The germline V gene encodes CDR1 SGHTA and CDR2 FQGNSA. V shed 4 bases and J shed 7 bases, with 8 bases lying between them. The CDR3 is 11 residues long. CDR3 in DNA: TGTGCCAGCAGCTCGACAGGTGAGCAGTACTTC. Its translation is CASSSTGEQYF.

The chain is built from TRBV18 and TRBJ1-1; tentatively, D is TRBD1 (5 bases). The germline V gene has CDR1 KGHSH and CDR2 LQKENI. Trimming took 1 base from V and 10 from J, leaving 16 bases between them. The CDR3 length is 14 residues. The CDR3 is CASSPRTPLSGAFF. The CDR3, as DNA: TGTGCCAGCTCACCACGGACACCTTTGTCGGGAGCTTTCTTT.

The chain couples TRBV4-1 to TRBJ1-4; D is unclear. Germline V CDR1 and CDR2: MGHRA, YSYEKL. V lost 1 base and J 0 bases, leaving 6 bases between the germline ends. CDR3 length: 15 residues. The CDR3 here is CASSQATTTNEKLFF. CDR3 sequence (DNA): TGCGCCAGCAGCCAAGCGACAACAACTAATGAAAAACTGTTTTTT.